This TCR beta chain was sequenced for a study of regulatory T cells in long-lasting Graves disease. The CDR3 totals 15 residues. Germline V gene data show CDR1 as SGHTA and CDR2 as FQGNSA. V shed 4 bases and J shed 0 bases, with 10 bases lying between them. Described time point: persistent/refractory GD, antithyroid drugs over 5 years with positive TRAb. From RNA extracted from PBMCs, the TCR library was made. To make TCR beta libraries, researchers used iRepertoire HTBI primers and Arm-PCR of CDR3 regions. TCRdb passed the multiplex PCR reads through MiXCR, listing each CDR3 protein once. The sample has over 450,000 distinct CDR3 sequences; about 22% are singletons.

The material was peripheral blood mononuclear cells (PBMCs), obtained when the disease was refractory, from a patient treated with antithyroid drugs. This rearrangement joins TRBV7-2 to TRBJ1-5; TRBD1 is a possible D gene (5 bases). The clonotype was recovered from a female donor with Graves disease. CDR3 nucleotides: TGTGCCAGCAGCTGGGACCTGGATAGCAATCAGCCCCAGCATTTT. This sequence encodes CASSWDLDSNQPQHF.